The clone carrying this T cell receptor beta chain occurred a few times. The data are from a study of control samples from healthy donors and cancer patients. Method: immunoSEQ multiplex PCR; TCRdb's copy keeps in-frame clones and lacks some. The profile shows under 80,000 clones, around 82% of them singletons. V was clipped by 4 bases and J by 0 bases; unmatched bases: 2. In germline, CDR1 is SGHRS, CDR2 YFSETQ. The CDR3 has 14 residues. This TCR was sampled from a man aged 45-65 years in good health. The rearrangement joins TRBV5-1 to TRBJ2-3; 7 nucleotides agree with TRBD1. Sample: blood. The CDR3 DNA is TGCGCCAGCAGCACACAGGGGAGCACAGATACGCAGTATTTT. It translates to CASSTQGSTDTQYF.